One and the same sample provided the 32 T cell receptor beta chains below, sequenced in a study of T cells after yellow fever vaccination. TCRdb analysed the 5' RACE reads with MiXCR anew, one entry per CDR3 protein. The sample yields 300,000 to 400,000 distinct CDR3 sequences, approximately 12% seen once. Sequenced material: CD4+ T cells sorted from PBMCs, taken 45 days after the yellow fever booster vaccination. The receptors stem from a man aged 18 to 29 who received the YFV17D yellow fever vaccine.

Only a few counts were recorded for this clonotype. The CDR3: CSVGESTGDQPQHF. The CDR3 nucleotides read TGCAGCGTGGGAGAATCGACTGGGGATCAGCCCCAGCATTTT. V is TRBV29-1 and J is TRBJ1-5, with D unresolved. The CDR3 loop spans 14 amino acids. Germline CDR1 reads SQVTM; CDR2 reads ANQGSEA. Trimming removed 6 bases from V and 5 bases from J, with 17 bases in between. The variable domain in full, completed from reference TRBV29-1 and TRBJ1-5, reads SAVISQKPSRDICQRGTSLTIQCQVDSQVTMMFWYRQQPGQSLTLIATANQGSEATYESGFVIDKFPISRPNLTFSTLTVSNMSPEDSSIYLCSVGESTGDQPQHFGDGTRLSIL.

The chain uses TRBV5-1 and TRBJ2-5; perhaps TRBD1 as D (6 bases). CDR3 size: 16 residues. Trimming cost V 3 bases and J 1 base, with 16 bases left between them. Germline CDR1 and CDR2: SGHRS and YFSETQ. CDR3 bases: TGCGCCAGCAGCTCGGACCCGCAGGGGACCCAAGAGACCCAGTACTTC. Encoded protein: CASSSDPQGTQETQYF.

This clonotype was seen many times. J is TRBJ1-1 and V is TRBV12-3 or TRBV12-4; no clear D. V lost 3 bases, J lost 4 bases, and 15 bases lay in between. The CDR3 runs 15 residues. CDR3 nucleotides: TGTGCCAGCAGTTTTTCCCCCGCAGGACTCACTGAAGCTTTCTTT. Amino acid sequence: CASSFSPAGLTEAFF.

In this sample, this clonotype turned up many times. The rearrangement uses TRBV4-3 and TRBJ1-2; D unresolved. There are 15 residues in the CDR3. Looked up from germline, CDR1 is LGHNA and CDR2 is YSLEER. Trimming removed 1 base at V and 0 bases at J, with 9 bases between. The CDR3 reads CASSQGLGTNYGYTF. In DNA, the CDR3 is TGCGCCAGCAGCCAAGGTCTAGGAACTAACTATGGCTACACCTTC.

The rearrangement uses TRBV27 and TRBJ1-5, with a tentative D call TRBD1 (5 bases). V was cut by 4 bases and J by 7 bases, with 14 bases left in between. Germline values: CDR1 MNHEY, CDR2 SMNVEV (reference sequence). The length of the CDR3 is 14 residues. The DNA for the CDR3 is TGTGCCAGCAGTTCCTCCAGGGTCGGACAGCCCCAGCATTTT. Its translation: CASSSSRVGQPQHF.

The rearrangement uses TRBV10-1 and TRBJ2-7; TRBD1 matches at 9 bases. V shed 0 bases and J 4 bases; nucleotides not matched to a gene: 7. This CDR3 comprises 16 residues. From germline, CDR1 is WNHNN and CDR2 SYGVQD (reference sequence). CDR3 coding DNA: TGCGCCAGCAGTGAGTCTCCGGGGACAGGGCCTTACGAGCAGTACTTC. Its protein is CASSESPGTGPYEQYF.

The rearrangement links TRBV12-5 to TRBJ2-3, with 12 bases aligning to TRBD1. Near its end, the DNA agrees better with TRBJ1-5, so the J call may be wrong. Germline V gene data show CDR1 as LGHNT and CDR2 as FRNRAP. This CDR3 is 16 amino acids long. This CDR3 is CASGTGTGGLTDTQHF. In DNA form, the CDR3 reads TGTGCTAGTGGGACCGGGACAGGGGGCTTGACAGATACGCAGCATTTT.

The V gene is TRBV12-3 or TRBV12-4, the J gene TRBJ1-2; D uncertain. This CDR3 has 13 amino acids. The V and J ends lost 2 bases and 5 bases respectively, with 9 bases between them. In DNA, the CDR3 is TGTGCCAGCAGTTTAATGGATGGATATGGCTACACCTTC. Residues: CASSLMDGYGYTF.

This chain joins TRBV7-9 and TRBJ1-3; 7 positions agree with TRBD1. J was trimmed by 0 bases and V by 3 bases; bases with no gene match: 5. CDR1 is SEHNR and CDR2 is FQNEAQ in the germline V gene (reference sequence). CDR3 size: 16 residues. The CDR3 reads CASSFPPGGSGNTIYF. The DNA for the CDR3 is TGTGCCAGCAGCTTCCCCCCAGGGGGCTCTGGAAACACCATATATTTT. Combining the CDR3 with reference TRBV7-9 and TRBJ1-3 gives the whole variable domain DTGVSQNPRHKITKRGQNVTFRCDPISEHNRLYWYRQTLGQGPEFLTYFQNEAQLEKSRLLSDRFSAERPKGSFSTLEIQRTEQGDSAMYLCASSFPPGGSGNTIYFGEGSWLTVV.

This clonotype was counted between two and nine times. The V and J genes are TRBV20-1 and TRBJ2-7; 8 nucleotides align to TRBD2. The germline V gene has CDR1 DFQATT and CDR2 SNEGSKA (reference sequence). V was pared by 6 bases and J by 6 bases, with 10 bases of the junction left unmatched. This CDR3 spans 13 amino acids. The DNA of the CDR3 is TGCAGTGCCCCGCGCGGGGGGAGCCGCGAGCAGTACTTC. This translates into CSAPRGGSREQYF.

This clonotype was detected only a few times. The CDR3 sequence is CASSRVTGPYGYTF. The CDR3, as DNA: TGCGCCAGCAGCCGAGTGACAGGACCCTATGGCTACACCTTC. The rearrangement joins TRBV4-3 to TRBJ1-2, with TRBD1 as a possible D gene (6 bases). Trimming pared 4 bases from V and 4 bases from J, leaving 13 bases between. The germline CDR1 and CDR2 sequences are LGHNA and YSLEER. The CDR3 contains 14 residues.

This chain joins TRBV5-1 and TRBJ2-7; TRBD1 agrees at 12 bases. This CDR3 is built from 14 residues. Germline CDR1 reads SGHRS; CDR2 reads YFSETQ. Germline trimming cut 4 bases from V and 7 bases from J; bases unmatched to any gene: 6. CDR3 protein: CASSLGQGAREQYV. The DNA of the CDR3 is TGCGCCAGCAGCCTGGGACAGGGGGCAAGGGAGCAGTACGTC.

This clonotype was seen a few times. The chain uses TRBV3-1 and TRBJ1-6, with D perhaps matching TRBD1 (6 bases). The V gene lost 2 bases and the J gene lost 10 bases, with 12 bases spanning the gap. CDR3 length: 14 amino acids. Germline CDR1 and CDR2: LGHDT and YNNKEL (reference sequence). The CDR3 DNA sequence: TGTGCCAGCAGCCAAACGGACAGCCACTCACCCCTCCACTTT. Translated: CASSQTDSHSPLHF.

The genes are TRBV7-2 and TRBJ2-1; weak D call: TRBD1 (5 bases). The CDR3 extends over 16 amino acids. CDR1 is SGHTA and CDR2 is FQGNSA in the germline V gene. Trimming cost V 6 bases and J 0 bases, with 15 bases left between them. CDR3 in amino acids: CASRRDSAASYNEQFF. The CDR3 DNA reads as TGTGCCAGCAGACGAGACAGTGCGGCCTCCTACAATGAGCAGTTCTTC.

This chain connects TRBV4-1 to TRBJ1-4; tentatively, D is TRBD1 (5 bases). Trimming took 0 bases from V and 5 from J, leaving 10 bases between them. Germline CDR1 reads MGHRA; CDR2 reads YSYEKL. The CDR3 loop spans 15 amino acids. CDR3 residues: CASSQEAGRNEKLFF. The CDR3, as DNA: TGCGCCAGCAGCCAAGAGGCAGGGAGGAATGAAAAACTGTTTTTT.

Written as DNA, the CDR3 is TGCAGTGCTAGAGATTTAGATAGCAATCAGCCCCAGCATTTT. This gives the protein CSARDLDSNQPQHF. The genes are TRBV20-1 and TRBJ1-5; D gene uncertain. Germline V gene sequence: CDR1 DFQATT, CDR2 SNEGSKA (reference sequence). Trimming cost V 0 bases and J 0 bases, with 6 bases left between them. CDR3 size: 14 residues.

This clonotype was seen a few times. V and J are TRBV2 and TRBJ1-1; D possibly corresponds to TRBD1 (5 bases). Trimming left V 11 bases short and J 3 bases short, with 19 bases between. CDR1 SNHLY and CDR2 FYNNEI come from the germline V gene. CDR3 length equals 14 residues. CDR3 in DNA: TGTGCCTGCCAATCAATCGGGGCCGACACTGAAGCTTTCTTT. Protein sequence: CACQSIGADTEAFF.

This clonotype was counted only a few times. V gene TRBV29-1 combines with J gene TRBJ1-5, with D possibly being TRBD1 (5 bases). The germline V gene has CDR1 SQVTM and CDR2 ANQGSEA. V lost 6 bases to trimming and J lost 5 bases, with 11 bases between them. The CDR3 loop spans 12 amino acids. The CDR3 is CSVQGGDQPQHF. The CDR3 coding sequence is TGCAGCGTCCAGGGAGGGGATCAGCCCCAGCATTTT.

The chain carries TRBV5-1 and TRBJ2-1, with 7 bases that match TRBD2. The junction had 5 bases not matched to a gene; V was cut back by 7 bases and J by 7 bases. The CDR3 totals 12 residues. Germline CDR1 reads SGHRS; CDR2 reads YFSETQ. The CDR3 nucleotides are TGCGCCAGCCACTCTAGCGGAAATGAGCAGTTCTTC. Its translation is CASHSSGNEQFF.

DNA of the CDR3: TGTGCCAGCAGTTACGACGGGGGGCAAGAGACCCAGTACTTC. Translated, it gives CASSYDGGQETQYF. The chain has TRBV6-6 and TRBJ2-5, with 7 nucleotides matching TRBD2. In germline, CDR1 is MNHNY, CDR2 SVGAGI (reference sequence). The CDR3 is made up of 14 amino acids. V lost 2 bases, J lost 2 bases, and 2 bases stayed unmatched.

This clonotype was found many times. This chain links TRBV12-3 or TRBV12-4 with TRBJ1-3; D is uncertain. There are 16 residues in the CDR3. The V gene lost 5 bases and the J gene lost 0 bases, with 14 bases spanning the gap. The CDR3 reads CASSRRPHSSGNTIYF. CDR3 sequence (DNA): TGTGCCAGCAGTCGGCGGCCGCATAGCTCTGGAAACACCATATATTTT.

The rearrangement links TRBV25-1 to TRBJ2-3, with unresolved D. The CDR3 has 10 residues. Looked up from germline, CDR1 is MGHDK and CDR2 is SYGVNS. Trimming pared 8 bases from V and 7 bases from J, leaving 7 bases between. The CDR3 loop is CASSLYTQYF. The CDR3 DNA is TGTGCCAGCTCCCTTTATACGCAGTATTTT.

The genes are TRBV7-6 and TRBJ2-7, with D tentatively TRBD1 (6 bases). V shed 5 bases and J shed 0 bases, with 11 bases lying between them. The germline CDR1 and CDR2 sequences are SGHVS and FNYEAQ. This CDR3 is 14 amino acids long. The DNA of the CDR3 is TGTGCCAGCAGCGCCGGACAGCACTCCTACGAGCAGTACTTC. Amino acids: CASSAGQHSYEQYF.

The chain is built from TRBV29-1 and TRBJ2-7; 8 bases are shared with TRBD1. The CDR3 consists of 13 residues. The V gene's germline CDR1 is SQVTM and CDR2 ANQGSEA. V was clipped by 4 bases and J by 4 bases; unmatched bases: 6. DNA of the CDR3: TGCAGCGTTGGAGGACAGGGCGGATACGAGCAGTACTTC. Encoded protein: CSVGGQGGYEQYF.

The chain couples TRBV6-4 to TRBJ1-2; 10 positions agree with TRBD1. Germline CDR1 MRHNA, CDR2 SNTAGT. This CDR3 spans 15 amino acids. After removal of 4 bases from V and 5 bases from J, the junction contained 7 bases not matched to a gene. The CDR3 DNA sequence: TGTGCCAGCAGTGCCTCGGGGACAGGGGCATATGGCTACACCTTC. Its translation is CASSASGTGAYGYTF.

CDR3 residues: CASTGLFAGSGEQYF. The CDR3 bases are TGTGCCAGCACGGGATTGTTCGCGGGGAGCGGGGAGCAGTACTTC. The chain uses TRBV2 and TRBJ2-7, with a possible D match to TRBD2 (6 bases). The CDR3 loop spans 15 amino acids. Germline V gene sequence: CDR1 SNHLY, CDR2 FYNNEI. The germline V and J ends were trimmed by 7 bases and 7 bases, with 23 bases remaining between them.

The chain uses TRBV4-3 and TRBJ2-3, with TRBD2 identical over 11 bases. Germline values: CDR1 LGHNA, CDR2 YSLEER. V dropped 5 bases and J dropped 5; count of bases not matched to a gene: 6. This CDR3 is 15 amino acids long. CDR3 in DNA: TGCGCCAGCAGCGGGCTAGCGGGGGGCCAAGATACGCAGTATTTT. Its protein product is CASSGLAGGQDTQYF.

This clonotype was seen a handful of times. This sequence joins TRBV5-1 and TRBJ1-1; tentatively, D is TRBD1 (6 bases). Germline V lookup: CDR1 SGHRS, CDR2 YFSETQ. The CDR3 extends over 15 amino acids. Trimming left V 0 bases short and J 3 bases short, with 12 bases between. The CDR3: CASSLGDRQYTEAFF. In DNA, the CDR3 is TGCGCCAGCAGCTTGGGCGACAGGCAATACACTGAAGCTTTCTTT.

The gene calls are TRBV3-1 and TRBJ1-2; 9 positions match TRBD1. This CDR3 spans 14 amino acids. Germline V gene lookup returns CDR1 LGHDT and CDR2 YNNKEL (reference sequence). Trimming removed 0 bases from V and 6 bases from J; junction bases left unmatched: 2. CDR3 DNA: TGTGCCAGCAGCCAAGAAGGACAGGGGAATGGCTACACCTTC. Amino acid sequence: CASSQEGQGNGYTF.

The chain has TRBV6-2 or TRBV6-3 and TRBJ2-5, with D perhaps assigned TRBD1 or TRBD2 (6 bases each). The CDR3 loop spans 18 amino acids. The germline V and J ends were trimmed by 5 bases and 4 bases, with 26 bases remaining between them. From germline, CDR1 is MNHEY and CDR2 SVGEGT. CDR3 protein: CASSGGTPQTVLRETQYF. For the CDR3, the DNA is TGTGCCAGCAGTGGAGGGACACCGCAGACCGTCCTTCGAGAGACCCAGTACTTC.

The chain couples TRBV7-8 to TRBJ2-1; D call uncertain. Germline CDR1 SGHVS, CDR2 FQNEAQ. CDR3 length: 16 residues. Trimming left V 2 bases short and J 4 bases short, with 15 bases between. The CDR3 reads CASSLIRLTTYNEQFF. CDR3 nucleotide sequence: TGTGCCAGCAGCTTAATTCGTTTGACAACGTACAATGAGCAGTTCTTC.

The chain combines TRBV7-2 with TRBJ1-4; D is uncertain. Germline V gene sequence: CDR1 SGHTA, CDR2 FQGNSA. This CDR3 region has 15 residues. Trimming removed 1 base from V and 4 bases from J, with 10 bases in between. This CDR3 reads CASSLVPGLNEKLFF. The CDR3 coding sequence is TGTGCCAGCAGCTTAGTTCCGGGTCTTAATGAAAAACTGTTTTTT.